The T cell receptor (beta chain) under discussion was sequenced for a study of neurological immune-mediated disorders. Described time point: longitudinal time-point 2. A single run covered 15-18 subjects with over 190 million TCR-beta sequences. TCRdb reprocessed the 5' RACE reads via MiXCR and lists one record per CDR3 protein. The sample has fewer than 60,000 distinct CDR3 sequences; roughly 13% are singletons. V lost 4 bases, J lost 4 bases, and 16 bases lay in between. Looked up from germline, CDR1 is SGHAT and CDR2 is FQNNGV. The CDR3 is 15 residues long. This clonotype was picked up a small number of times.

This receptor was identified in a male donor with HTLV-1-associated myelopathy (HAM/TSP). The chain is built from TRBV11-2 and TRBJ2-5; maybe TRBD2 (6 bases). The source material was PBMCs. The CDR3 DNA sequence: TGTGCCAGCAGCTGGCGGACTATATTTGCAGAGACCCAGTACTTC. Its translation is CASSWRTIFAETQYF.